The 2 T cell receptor beta chains presented below share a single source sample, sequenced in a study of blood T cells in healthy people across ages (dated by TCRdb to about 2015). Library prep was done by 5' RACE. The instrument was an Illumina HiSeq 2500. A second PCR of about 7 to 12 cycles was run with a J-beta primer mix and a sample-barcoded 5' primer. TCRdb reran the public reads through fastp at Q25 and MiXCR, keeping productive beta chains. When rows share a CDR3 protein, they turn into one entry using the most common DNA and genes. A total of around 780,000 distinct CDR3 sequences appear in this sample, more than 50% of them only once. The top ten hold more than 25% of the sample. Sequencing was done on a sample of blood. The receptor source for this set is a man aged 40-49 years in good health.

This clonotype was seen only a few times. The chain employs TRBV29-1 and TRBJ2-7; 13 nucleotides align to TRBD2. Germline V gene sequence: CDR1 SQVTM, CDR2 ANQGSEA. The CDR3 loop spans 13 amino acids. J gave up 6 bases and V 6 bases, and 5 bases lay outside the gene matches. CDR3 sequence: CSVGTSGIAEQYF. DNA of the CDR3: TGCAGCGTCGGGACTAGCGGGATTGCCGAGCAGTACTTC.

The chain uses TRBV28 and TRBJ2-5; no reliable D call. Trimming cost V 1 base and J 3 bases, with 6 bases left between them. The CDR3 is made up of 13 amino acids. CDR1 is MDHEN and CDR2 is SYDVKM in the germline V gene. The CDR3 spells CASSLLRKETQYF. CDR3 in DNA: TGTGCCAGCAGTTTATTGCGGAAAGAGACCCAGTACTTC.